This T cell receptor beta chain emerged from a study of cytomegalovirus exposure and HLA in healthy donors. Study-level findings and limits: About 150 TCR beta chains were listed as cytomegalovirus-associated. The authors assumed roughly uniform sequencing depth across donors for presence/absence analyses.

The PCR contained 60 Vbeta and 13 Jbeta primers. Clones were sequenced by immunoSEQ multiplex PCR, and TCRdb holds only the in-frame ones, with some missing. This table has 150,000 or so clones, roughly 80% appearing once. A note on this clone: Its specificity is unknown.

With V trimmed by 4 bases and J by 0 bases, 6 bases remained unmatched. The germline V gene encodes CDR1 SGHTS and CDR2 YDEGEE. The CDR3 runs to 18 residues. V usage is TRBV5-8 and J usage is TRBJ2-2; the match to TRBD2 covers 13 bases. Specimen: PBMCs. This TCR derives from a man aged 25-45 years in good health and CMV-seropositive. CDR3 sequence (DNA): TGTGCCAGCAGCCAAGGACTAGCGGGAGTCCCGAACACCGGGGAGCTGTTTTTT. Translation gives CASSQGLAGVPNTGELFF.